This T cell receptor beta chain was identified during a study of Ad26.COV2.S vaccination and SARS-CoV-2 variants. Study-level background: Intramuscular Ad26.COV2.S at 5x10^10 or 1x10^11 viral particles. Study-wide points: People who got the vaccine or the placebo had similar non-spike TCR breadth. Vaccinees displayed broader spike-specific TCR repertoires than placebo recipients.

Regarding this clone: No antigen is known for it.

Treatment defined: roughly 19 received Ad26.COV2.S at low or high dose, single or two shots; five or six received placebo; per-sample allocation not given. The study sampled participants on day 63 after the first vaccine or placebo injection. Trimming removed 1 base from V and 7 bases from J, with 7 bases in between. Germline loops: CDR1 SGHTA, CDR2 FQGNSA. The CDR3 loop spans 13 amino acids. Measured with immunoSEQ multiplex PCR; TCRdb has only the in-frame clones, and not every one. Counted here are more than 300,000 clones, 70% to 90% occurring once; the ten biggest clones make up approximately 2%.

The chain recombines TRBV7-2 with TRBJ1-4; D is undetermined. This TCR came from a person between 18 and 60 years old who received the Ad26.COV2.S COVID-19 vaccine or a placebo. Sequencing used peripheral blood, obtained in a trial of Ad26.COV2.S vaccine versus placebo. CDR3 amino acids: CASSLDPGEKLFF. The DNA for the CDR3 is TGTGCCAGCAGCTTAGACCCCGGTGAAAAACTGTTTTTT.